This T cell receptor (beta chain) originates from a study of CD8+CD57+ T cells in acquired aplastic anemia. General observations from the study: Under 35 was the count of CD8+ CDR3 sequences that patients shared with controls.

The TCR beta profiling, which covered VDJ combination and CDR3 sequence, was carried out using genomic DNA as the template. TCRdb processed the reads anew with MiXCR; each CDR3 protein has one entry. The table has about 160,000 distinct CDR3 sequences, 48% seen once. With 1 base clipped from V and 1 base from J, the junction kept 1 base outside the gene matches. Germline-derived CDR1 and CDR2 are DFQATT and SNEGSKA (reference sequence). The CDR3 consists of 13 residues. Sequencing was done on patients that had shown CD8+CD57+ cell expansion by flow cytometry. Turning to this clonotype: Its cognate antigen is unknown.

The receptor was derived from a human donor with aplastic anemia. J is TRBJ2-7 and V is TRBV20-1; 7 positions agree with TRBD1. Specimen: sorted CD4+, CD8+, or CD8+CD57+ T cells (not recorded which) from PBMCs. The CDR3 bases are TGCAGTGCTAGAGGGACAGGTTCCTACGAGCAGTACTTC. This translates into CSARGTGSYEQYF.